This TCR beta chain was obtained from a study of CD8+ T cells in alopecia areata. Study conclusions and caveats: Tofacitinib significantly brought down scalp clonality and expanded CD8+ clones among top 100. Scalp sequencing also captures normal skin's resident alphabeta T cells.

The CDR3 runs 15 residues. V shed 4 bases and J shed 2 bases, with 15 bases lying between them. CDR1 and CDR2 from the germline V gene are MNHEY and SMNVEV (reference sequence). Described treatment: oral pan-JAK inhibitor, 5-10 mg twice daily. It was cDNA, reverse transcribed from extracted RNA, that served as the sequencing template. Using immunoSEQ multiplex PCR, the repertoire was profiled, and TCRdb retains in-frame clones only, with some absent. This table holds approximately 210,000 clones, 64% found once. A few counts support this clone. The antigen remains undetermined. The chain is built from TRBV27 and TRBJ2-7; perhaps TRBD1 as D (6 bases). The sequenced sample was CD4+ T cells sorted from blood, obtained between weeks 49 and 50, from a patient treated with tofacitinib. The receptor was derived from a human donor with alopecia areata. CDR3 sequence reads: CASSSTIDRPYEQYF. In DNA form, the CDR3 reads TGTGCCAGCAGTTCCACAATAGACAGGCCCTACGAGCAGTACTTC.